These 8 T cell receptor beta chains originate from one sample sequenced in a study of human T cells and chemical hapten exposure. Unfractionated whole blood was the source from which total RNA was extracted. TCRdb reprocessed the 5' RACE reads via MiXCR and lists one record per CDR3 protein. Seen here are approximately 81,000 distinct CDR3 sequences, more than 7.5% observed once, and the top ten hold about 2.2%. The receptor set was obtained from a male donor in good health.

In this sample, this clonotype turned up a few times. The chain uses TRBV5-4 and TRBJ1-4; TRBD1 matches at 7 bases. Germline V gene sequence: CDR1 SGHNT, CDR2 YYREEE (reference sequence). Losses at the gene ends were 4 bases for V and 7 bases for J; bases not matched to a gene: 10. The CDR3 spans 15 residues. CDR3 loop: CASSGSQGLGEKLFF. In nucleotides, the CDR3 is TGTGCCAGCAGCGGCTCACAGGGGCTCGGTGAAAAACTGTTTTTT.

This clonotype occurred many times. The chain joins TRBV6-5 to TRBJ2-5; tentatively, D is TRBD1 (6 bases). The germline V gene encodes CDR1 MNHEY and CDR2 SVGAGI. This CDR3 has 15 residues. V was trimmed by 7 bases and J by 0 bases, leaving 15 bases between them. CDR3 nucleotides: TGTGCCAGCACCCGGACAGAAGGGTACCAAGAGACCCAGTACTTC. This encodes CASTRTEGYQETQYF.

This clonotype was counted between two and nine times. The genes are TRBV13 and TRBJ1-1; the D gene is possibly TRBD1 (5 bases). The CDR3 runs 14 residues. The germline V gene has CDR1 PRHDT and CDR2 FYEKMQ (reference sequence). V was clipped by 0 bases and J by 3 bases, with 8 bases between them. CDR3 protein: CASSLGAGYTEAFF. In DNA form, the CDR3 reads TGTGCCAGCAGCTTAGGTGCAGGGTACACTGAAGCTTTCTTT.

This clonotype came up a few times. The genes are TRBV6-1 and TRBJ2-3; the match to TRBD2 covers 7 bases. Trimming at V came to 1 base and at J to 4 bases, leaving 5 bases not matched to a gene. The CDR3 is 15 amino acids. Per germline, CDR1 MNHNS and CDR2 SASEGT. The CDR3 DNA sequence: TGTGCCAGCAGTGAAGTGGCGGGAGCCCCAGATACGCAGTATTTT. This sequence encodes CASSEVAGAPDTQYF.

This clonotype has ten or more counts. The chain has TRBV6-5 and TRBJ1-5; D not certain. The CDR3 has 14 amino acids. From germline, CDR1 is MNHEY and CDR2 SVGAGI. The V gene lost 5 bases and the J gene lost 2 bases, with 10 bases spanning the gap. The DNA of the CDR3 is TGTGCCAGCAGTCTTTCGGCCGGCAATCAGCCCCAGCATTTT. Its protein is CASSLSAGNQPQHF.

This clonotype was recorded at least ten times. This sequence joins TRBV7-2 and TRBJ2-3; D is possibly TRBD2 (7 bases). Trimming cost V 4 bases and J 5 bases, with 16 bases left between them. The CDR3 spans 15 residues. Germline V gene sequence: CDR1 SGHTA, CDR2 FQGNSA. CDR3 region: CASSWRRGGGDTQYF. The CDR3 DNA sequence: TGTGCCAGCAGCTGGAGGAGGGGGGGAGGAGATACGCAGTATTTT. Supplemented by reference TRBV7-2 and TRBJ2-3, the full variable domain reads GAGVSQSPSNKVTEKGKDVELRCDPISGHTALYWYRQSLGQGLEFLIYFQGNSAPDKSGLPSDRFSAERTGGSVSTLTIQRTQQEDSAVYLCASSWRRGGGDTQYFGPGTRLTVL.

This clonotype was detected many times. The CDR3 spells CASNQRASGAQETQYF. Here the CDR3 DNA reads TGTGCCAGCAACCAACGGGCTAGCGGGGCCCAAGAGACCCAGTACTTC. The gene calls are TRBV6-6 and TRBJ2-5; 9 positions match TRBD2. Germline-derived CDR1 and CDR2 are MNHNY and SVGAGI (reference sequence). CDR3 length equals 16 residues. With V trimmed by 7 bases and J by 1 base, 10 bases remained unmatched.

The sample holds a few counts of this clonotype. The rearrangement uses TRBV7-9 and TRBJ2-3, with D unclear. CDR1 SEHNR and CDR2 FQNEAQ come from the germline V gene (reference sequence). The CDR3 is 13 residues long. V dropped 4 bases and J dropped 2 bases, with 7 bases sitting between them. CDR3 coding DNA: TGTGCCAGCAGCTCTATTCCCACAGATACGCAGTATTTT. It is translated as CASSSIPTDTQYF.